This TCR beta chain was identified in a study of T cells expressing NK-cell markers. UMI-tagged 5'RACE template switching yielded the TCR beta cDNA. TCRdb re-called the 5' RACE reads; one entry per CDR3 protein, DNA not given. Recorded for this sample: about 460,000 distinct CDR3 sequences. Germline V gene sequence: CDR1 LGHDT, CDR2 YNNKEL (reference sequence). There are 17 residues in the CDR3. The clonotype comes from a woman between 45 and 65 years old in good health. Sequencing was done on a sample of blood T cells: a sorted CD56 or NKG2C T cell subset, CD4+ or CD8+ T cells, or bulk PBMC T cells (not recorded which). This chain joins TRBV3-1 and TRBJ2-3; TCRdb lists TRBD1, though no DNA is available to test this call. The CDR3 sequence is CASSHGQGASITDTQYF.